The rows below give T cell receptor beta chains drawn from one sample of a study of blood T cell repertoires in COVID-19. Profiling relied on immunoSEQ multiplex PCR, and the TCRdb table lists in-frame clones only, not all of them. The sample carries some 300,000 clones, approximately 86% recorded once. Sequencing was carried out using peripheral blood. The receptors were sampled from a man between 65 and 85 years old with acute or convalescent COVID-19. CDR3s include the opening cysteine and the closing phenylalanine or tryptophan. A D gene is named only where the DNA matches it firmly. A clone size is listed for some rows: how often the clone was seen (once, few, many), or a class if it is expanded.

d_call j_call v_call clone_size cdr3_nt cdr3_aa
. TRBJ2-3 TRBV10-3 . TGTGCCATTGCCCCCTCACTAGGCACAGATACGCAGTATTTT CAIAPSLGTDTQYF
. TRBJ1-5 TRBV4-1 . TGCGCCAGCAGCCGGACGACAGGAGTAGAACAGCCCCAGCATTTT CASSRTTGVEQPQHF
. TRBJ2-1 TRBV28 once TGTGCCAGCTTCTCAAATGGAGGGCAGTTCTTC CASFSNGGQFF
. TRBJ2-2 TRBV9 . TGTGCCAGCAGCGTTTTACAGGGCTCCACCGGGGAGCTGTTTTTT CASSVLQGSTGELFF
. TRBJ1-5 TRBV21-1 . TGTGCCAGCAGCAAAGGGTGCGGGGGCATGCGGAATCAGCCCCAGCATTTT CASSKGCGGMRNQPQHF
TRBD2 TRBJ2-4 TRBV28 . TGTGCCAGCATCGACACGGGGGGGTTTCAGTACTTC CASIDTGGFQYF
. TRBJ1-2 TRBV7-2 few TGTGCCAGCAGCCCCGGGACAAGTAACTATGGCTACACCTTC CASSPGTSNYGYTF
. TRBJ1-5 TRBV27 . TGTGCCAGCAGGGTCAACGCGATCTATAGCAATCAGCCCCAGCATTTT CASRVNAIYSNQPQHF
. TRBJ1-4 TRBV7-4 . TGTGCCAGCAGCTTTAACAGGGTGGTTGAAAAACTGTTTTTT CASSFNRVVEKLFF
TRBD2 TRBJ2-3 TRBV5-1 . TGCGCCAGCAGCTTGGGGACTAGCGGGGCATCAGATACGCAGTATTTT CASSLGTSGASDTQYF
TRBD1 TRBJ2-3 TRBV7-2 . TGTGCCAGCAGCCCGGACAGGATGCAACAGGATACGCAGTATTTT CASSPDRMQQDTQYF
. TRBJ1-1 TRBV7-2 . TGTGCCAGCAGCTTAAGAGGGACTGAAGCTTTCTTT CASSLRGTEAFF
TRBD2 TRBJ2-7 TRBV6-2/TRBV6-3 . TGTGCCAGCAGTTACGAAGCGGGGAGAACCTACGAGCAGTACTTC CASSYEAGRTYEQYF
TRBD1 TRBJ2-7 TRBV28 . TGTGCCAGCAGTTACCCGGGACAGTCCTACGAGCAGTACTTC CASSYPGQSYEQYF
. TRBJ2-3 TRBV6-2/TRBV6-3 . TGTGCCAGCAGCGAATGGGGGCGCAGAGATACGCAGTATTTT CASSEWGRRDTQYF
. TRBJ2-3 TRBV3-1/TRBV3-2 . TGTGCCAGCAGCCAAGGTCGGGGAACAGATACGCAGTATTTT CASSQGRGTDTQYF
. TRBJ2-7 TRBV19 . TGTGCCAGTAGTCAACAGGGCTACGAGCAGTACTTC CASSQQGYEQYF
TRBD1 TRBJ1-1 TRBV28 many TGTGCCAGCAGTTTATTTAAAACAGGGGTCATGAACACTGAAGCTTTCTTT CASSLFKTGVMNTEAFF
TRBD1 TRBJ1-1 TRBV7-9 . TGTGCCAGCAGCATACAGGGGGCGGACACTGAAGCTTTCTTT CASSIQGADTEAFF
TRBD1 TRBJ1-4 TRBV15 . TGTGCCACCAGCAGAGGGCAGGGGGGCCACAATGAAAAACTGTTTTTT CATSRGQGGHNEKLFF
. TRBJ2-1 TRBV28 . TGTGCCAGCAGTTTGGCCGGACAGAACTACAATGAGCAGTTCTTC CASSLAGQNYNEQFF
TRBD1 TRBJ2-5 TRBV2 . TGTGCCAGCAGTGCCGGGACAGAAGAGACCCAGTACTTC CASSAGTEETQYF
. TRBJ1-5 TRBV15 . TGTGCCACCAGCAGAGACAAATATCAGCCCCAGCATTTT CATSRDKYQPQHF
TRBD1 TRBJ1-5 TRBV6-2/TRBV6-3 few TGTGCCAGCAGTTACTCTCGAGACAGGGGGGCCTATAGCAATCAGCCCCAGCATTTT CASSYSRDRGAYSNQPQHF
. TRBJ1-2 TRBV5-1 once TGCGCCAGCAGCTTAAGGAGAGCTTATTATGGCTACACCTTC CASSLRRAYYGYTF
TRBD2 TRBJ2-7 TRBV5-1 . TGCGCCAGCAGCTTGGGACTAGCGGGAGGCGACTACGAGCAGTACTTC CASSLGLAGGDYEQYF
. TRBJ2-1 TRBV10-3 . TGTGCCATCAGTGTTGGGGGGGGCCGTGAGCAGTTCTTC CAISVGGGREQFF
. TRBJ2-1 TRBV5-1 . TGCGCCAGCAGGACAGCCCAAGGGAACAATGAGCAGTTCTTC CASRTAQGNNEQFF
. TRBJ2-6 TRBV29-1 . TGCAGCGTTGAGGCAGGGGTTGGGGCCAACGTCCTGACTTTC CSVEAGVGANVLTF
TRBD1 TRBJ2-3 TRBV5-1 . TGCGCCAGCAGCTTGGTCGGGACAGGGGGCCGATCGAGCACAGATACGCAGTATTTT CASSLVGTGGRSSTDTQYF
. TRBJ2-2 TRBV21-1 . TGTGCCAGCAGCAAAGGTTGGGCTAGCGGGAGGTTTACCGGGGAGCTGTTTTTT CASSKGWASGRFTGELFF
TRBD1 TRBJ2-2 TRBV19 . TGTGCCAGTGCAGGACAGGGGGCCACCGGGGAGCTGTTTTTT CASAGQGATGELFF
TRBD1 TRBJ1-2 TRBV30 . TGTGCCTGGAGGCCCGGGACAGGGGCGGATGGCTACACCTTC CAWRPGTGADGYTF
TRBD1 TRBJ1-6 TRBV11-2 . TGTGCCAGCAGCCGGGACAGTCAAGTTTCACCCCTCCACTTT CASSRDSQVSPLHF
. TRBJ2-4 TRBV4-1 . TGCGCCAGCAGCCAAGGTGAGGAGATACTAGCCAAAAACATTCAGTACTTC CASSQGEEILAKNIQYF
TRBD2 TRBJ2-1 TRBV4-3 once TGCGCCAGCAGCCATCCGACTAGCGGGAGACATGAGCAGTTCTTC CASSHPTSGRHEQFF
TRBD2 TRBJ2-2 TRBV10-3 . TGTGCCATCAGCCAGGACGGGGGGTACACCGGGGAGCTGTTTTTT CAISQDGGYTGELFF
. TRBJ1-2 TRBV3-1/TRBV3-2 . TGTGCCAGCAAAGAAAGCAGGGGCCTAGGAGGCTACACCTTC CASKESRGLGGYTF
. TRBJ2-5 TRBV7-2 . TGTGCCAGCAGCTTAGGTGTTGGGGGGGAGACCCAGTACTTC CASSLGVGGETQYF